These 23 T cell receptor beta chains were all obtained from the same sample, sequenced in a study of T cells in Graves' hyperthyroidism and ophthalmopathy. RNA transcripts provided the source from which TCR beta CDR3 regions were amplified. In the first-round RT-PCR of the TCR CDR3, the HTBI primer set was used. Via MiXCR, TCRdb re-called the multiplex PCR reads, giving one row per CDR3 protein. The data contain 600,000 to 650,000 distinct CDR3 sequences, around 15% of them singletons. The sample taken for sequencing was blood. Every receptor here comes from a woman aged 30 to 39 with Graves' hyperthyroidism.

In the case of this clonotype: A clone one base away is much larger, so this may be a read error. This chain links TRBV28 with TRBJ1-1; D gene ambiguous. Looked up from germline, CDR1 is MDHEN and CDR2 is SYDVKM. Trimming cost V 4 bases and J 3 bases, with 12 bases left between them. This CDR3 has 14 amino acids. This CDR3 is CASSSRIVDTEAFF. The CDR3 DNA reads TGTGCCAGCAGTTCTCGGATCGTGGACACTGAAGCTTTCTTT.

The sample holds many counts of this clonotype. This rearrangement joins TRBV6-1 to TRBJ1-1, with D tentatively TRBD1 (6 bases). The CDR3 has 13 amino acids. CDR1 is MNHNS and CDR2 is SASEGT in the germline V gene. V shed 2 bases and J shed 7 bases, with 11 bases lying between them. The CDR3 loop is CASSERGGFEAFF. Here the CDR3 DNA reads TGTGCCAGCAGTGAAAGGGGGGGTTTTGAAGCTTTCTTT.

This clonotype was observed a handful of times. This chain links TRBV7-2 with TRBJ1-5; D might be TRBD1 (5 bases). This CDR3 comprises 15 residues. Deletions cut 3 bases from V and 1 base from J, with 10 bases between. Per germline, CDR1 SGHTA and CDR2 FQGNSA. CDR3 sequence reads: CASSFSGQSNQPQHF. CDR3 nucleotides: TGTGCCAGCAGCTTTTCCGGACAAAGCAATCAGCCCCAGCATTTT. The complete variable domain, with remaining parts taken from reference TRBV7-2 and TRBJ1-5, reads GAGVSQSPSNKVTEKGKDVELRCDPISGHTALYWYRQSLGQGLEFLIYFQGNSAPDKSGLPSDRFSAERTGGSVSTLTIQRTQQEDSAVYLCASSFSGQSNQPQHFGDGTRLSIL.

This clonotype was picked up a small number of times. Here the CDR3 DNA reads TGTGCCAGCACCTCAGGGTTGAACCCTGAAAAACTGTTTTTT. This sequence encodes CASTSGLNPEKLFF. The rearrangement joins TRBV27 to TRBJ1-4; D may be TRBD1 (5 bases). V dropped 7 bases and J dropped 7 bases, with 16 bases sitting between them. The CDR3 length is 14 residues. The germline CDR1 and CDR2 sequences are MNHEY and SMNVEV (reference sequence).

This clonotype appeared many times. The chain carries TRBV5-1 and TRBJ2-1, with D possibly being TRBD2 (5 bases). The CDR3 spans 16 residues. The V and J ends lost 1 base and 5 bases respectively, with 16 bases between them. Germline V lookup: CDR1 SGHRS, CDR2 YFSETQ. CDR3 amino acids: CASSLWERVRNNEQFF. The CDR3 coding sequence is TGCGCCAGCAGCTTGTGGGAGAGGGTTCGGAACAATGAGCAGTTCTTC.

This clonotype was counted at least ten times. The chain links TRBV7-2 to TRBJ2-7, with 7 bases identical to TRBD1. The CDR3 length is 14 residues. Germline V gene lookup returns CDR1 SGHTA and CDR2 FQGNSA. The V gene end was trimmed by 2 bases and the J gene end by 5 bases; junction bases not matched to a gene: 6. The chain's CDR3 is CASSLYTGDNEQYF. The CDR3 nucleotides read TGTGCCAGCAGCTTATATACAGGGGATAACGAGCAGTACTTC.

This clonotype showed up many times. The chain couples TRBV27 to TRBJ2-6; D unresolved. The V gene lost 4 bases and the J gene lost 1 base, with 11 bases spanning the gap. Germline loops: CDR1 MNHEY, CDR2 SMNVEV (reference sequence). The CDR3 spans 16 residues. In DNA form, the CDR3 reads TGTGCCAGCAGTTCACCGGTCCGTTCTGGGGCCAACGTCCTGACTTTC. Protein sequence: CASSSPVRSGANVLTF.

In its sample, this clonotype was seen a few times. The CDR3 reads CASSLPRGSGRRTDTQYF. For the CDR3, the DNA is TGTGCCAGCAGCCTCCCCCGGGGGAGCGGGAGGCGGACAGATACGCAGTATTTT. The rearrangement uses TRBV13 and TRBJ2-3, with 9 nucleotides matching TRBD2. The CDR3 runs to 18 residues. With 5 bases clipped from V and 3 bases from J, the junction kept 15 bases outside the gene matches. Looked up from germline, CDR1 is PRHDT and CDR2 is FYEKMQ (reference sequence).

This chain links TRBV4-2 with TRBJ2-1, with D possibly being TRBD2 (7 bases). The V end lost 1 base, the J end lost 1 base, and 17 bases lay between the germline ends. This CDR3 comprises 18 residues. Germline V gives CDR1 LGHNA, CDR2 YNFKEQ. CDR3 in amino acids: CASSQGIGRGLSYNEQFF. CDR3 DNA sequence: TGTGCCAGCAGCCAAGGAATAGGGCGGGGGCTTTCCTACAATGAGCAGTTCTTC.

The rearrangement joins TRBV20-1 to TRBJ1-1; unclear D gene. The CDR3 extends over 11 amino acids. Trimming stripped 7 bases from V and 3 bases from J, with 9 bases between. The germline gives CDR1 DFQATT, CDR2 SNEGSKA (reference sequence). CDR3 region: CSGLRDTEAFF. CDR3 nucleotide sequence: TGCAGTGGCCTTAGGGACACTGAAGCTTTCTTT.

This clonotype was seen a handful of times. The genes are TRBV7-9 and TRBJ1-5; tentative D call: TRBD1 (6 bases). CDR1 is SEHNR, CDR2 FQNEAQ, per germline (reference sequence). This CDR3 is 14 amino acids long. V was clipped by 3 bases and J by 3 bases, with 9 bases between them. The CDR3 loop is CASSFAGDNQPQHF. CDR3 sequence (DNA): TGTGCCAGCAGCTTCGCAGGGGACAATCAGCCCCAGCATTTT.

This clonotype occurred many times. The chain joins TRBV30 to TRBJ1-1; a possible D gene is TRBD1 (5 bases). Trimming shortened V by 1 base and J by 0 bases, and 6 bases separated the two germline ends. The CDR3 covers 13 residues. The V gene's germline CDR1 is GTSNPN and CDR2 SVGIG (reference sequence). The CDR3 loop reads CAWSAGMNTEAFF. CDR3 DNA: TGTGCCTGGAGTGCAGGGATGAACACTGAAGCTTTCTTT.

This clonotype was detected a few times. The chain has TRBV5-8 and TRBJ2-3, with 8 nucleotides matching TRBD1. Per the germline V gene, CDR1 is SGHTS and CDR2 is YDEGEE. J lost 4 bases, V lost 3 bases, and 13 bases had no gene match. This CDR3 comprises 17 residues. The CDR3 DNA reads TGTGCCAGCAGCTCCAGGACAGGGTACGAGGTGGCAGATACGCAGTATTTT. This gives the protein CASSSRTGYEVADTQYF.

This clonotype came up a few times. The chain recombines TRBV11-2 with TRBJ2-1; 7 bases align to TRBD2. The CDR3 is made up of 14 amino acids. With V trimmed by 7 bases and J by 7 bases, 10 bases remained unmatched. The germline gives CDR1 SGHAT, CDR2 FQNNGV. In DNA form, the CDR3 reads TGTGCCAGCACCTCCACGAACGGGGGGAATGAGCAGTTCTTC. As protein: CASTSTNGGNEQFF.

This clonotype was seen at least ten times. The CDR3 coding sequence is TGTGCCAGCAGTTTATTCAACAATGAGCAGTTCTTC. Its translation: CASSLFNNEQFF. The chain recombines TRBV28 with TRBJ2-1, with D hard to call. The V end lost 1 base, the J end lost 5 bases, and 3 bases lay between the germline ends. Germline V gene data show CDR1 as MDHEN and CDR2 as SYDVKM. There are 12 residues in the CDR3.

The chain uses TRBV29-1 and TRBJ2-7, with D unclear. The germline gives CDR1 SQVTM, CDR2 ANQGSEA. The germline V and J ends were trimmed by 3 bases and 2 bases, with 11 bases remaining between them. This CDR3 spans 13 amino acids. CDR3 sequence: CSVETEQPYEQYF. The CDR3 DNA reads TGCAGCGTTGAGACCGAGCAGCCCTACGAGCAGTACTTC.

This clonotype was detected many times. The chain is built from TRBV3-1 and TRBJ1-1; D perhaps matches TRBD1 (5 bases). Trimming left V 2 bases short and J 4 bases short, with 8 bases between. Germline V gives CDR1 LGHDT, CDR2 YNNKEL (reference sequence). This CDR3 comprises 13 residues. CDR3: CASSQNRFTEAFF. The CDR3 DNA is TGTGCCAGCAGCCAAAACAGGTTCACTGAAGCTTTCTTT.

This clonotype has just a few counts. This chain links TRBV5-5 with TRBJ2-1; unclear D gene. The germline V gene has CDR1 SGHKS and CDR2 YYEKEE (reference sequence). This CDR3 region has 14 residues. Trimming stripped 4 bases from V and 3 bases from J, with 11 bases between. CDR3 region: CASSPMRRYNEQFF. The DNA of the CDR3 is TGTGCCAGCAGCCCGATGCGCCGCTACAATGAGCAGTTCTTC.

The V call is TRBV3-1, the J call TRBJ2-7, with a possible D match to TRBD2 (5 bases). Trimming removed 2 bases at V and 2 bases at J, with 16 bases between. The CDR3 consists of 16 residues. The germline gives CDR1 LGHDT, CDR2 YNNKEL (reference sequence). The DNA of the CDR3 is TGTGCCAGCAGCCAACGGGCGGCCGGGGTTACCTACGAGCAGTACTTC. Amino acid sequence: CASSQRAAGVTYEQYF.

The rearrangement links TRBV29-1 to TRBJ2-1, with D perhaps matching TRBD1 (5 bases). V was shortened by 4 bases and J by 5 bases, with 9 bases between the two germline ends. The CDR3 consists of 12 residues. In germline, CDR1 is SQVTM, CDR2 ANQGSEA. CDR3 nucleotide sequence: TGCAGCGTTGCATTAGGGGACAATGAGCAGTTCTTC. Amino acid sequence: CSVALGDNEQFF.

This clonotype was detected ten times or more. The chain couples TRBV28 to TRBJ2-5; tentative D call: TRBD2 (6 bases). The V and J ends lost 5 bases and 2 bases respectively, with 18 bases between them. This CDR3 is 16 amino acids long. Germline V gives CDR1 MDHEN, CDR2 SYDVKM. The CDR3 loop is CASSHRELAAQETQYF. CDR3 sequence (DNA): TGTGCCAGCAGTCACCGGGAGTTAGCGGCTCAAGAGACCCAGTACTTC.

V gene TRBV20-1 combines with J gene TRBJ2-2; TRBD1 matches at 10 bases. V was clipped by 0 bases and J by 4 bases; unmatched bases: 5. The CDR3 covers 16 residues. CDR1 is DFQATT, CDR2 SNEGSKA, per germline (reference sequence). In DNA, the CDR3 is TGCAGTGCTAGAGAAAGGACAGGGGGGTTCACCGGGGAGCTGTTTTTT. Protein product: CSARERTGGFTGELFF.

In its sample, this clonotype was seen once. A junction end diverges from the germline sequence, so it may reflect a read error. CDR3 protein: CSGGLNTETFF. CDR3 nucleotide sequence: TGCAGCGGAGGTCTGAACACTGAAACTTTCTTT. V and J are TRBV29-1 and TRBJ1-1, with unresolved D. The CDR3 is 11 amino acids. The germline CDR1 and CDR2 sequences are SQVTM and ANQGSEA. Supplemented by reference TRBV29-1 and TRBJ1-1, the full variable domain reads SAVISQKPSRDICQRGTSLTIQCQVDSQVTMMFWYRQQPGQSLTLIATANQGSEATYESGFVIDKFPISRPNLTFSTLTVSNMSPEDSSIYLCSGGLNTETFFGQGTRLTVV.